One and the same sample provided the 23 T cell receptor beta chains below, sequenced in a study of brain T cells in children with intractable seizures. Sequencing used immunoSEQ multiplex PCR; TCRdb keeps in-frame clones, though not all of them. The table includes approximately 77,000 clones, 93% detected once. The sample in question was peripheral blood, obtained at surgery. These receptors came from a boy under three years old with tuberous sclerosis and intractable seizures.

This clone was found once. This sequence joins TRBV5-6 and TRBJ1-5; possibly TRBD1 for D (5 bases). V lost 0 bases and J 9 bases, leaving 13 bases between the germline ends. The CDR3 is 14 residues long. Germline V gene lookup returns CDR1 SGHDT and CDR2 YYEEEE. DNA for the CDR3: TGTGCCAGCAGCTTGGGGGCAGCCCAGGGGCCCCAGCATTTT. Protein sequence: CASSLGAAQGPQHF.

This chain links TRBV6-5 with TRBJ2-7; the match to TRBD1 covers 10 bases. The J segment lost 5 bases and the V segment lost 0 bases, leaving 4 bases of the junction unmatched. This CDR3 comprises 15 residues. Germline V CDR1 and CDR2: MNHEY, SVGAGI. The CDR3 here is CASSYSGQGRHEQYF. The DNA of the CDR3 is TGTGCCAGCAGTTACTCGGGACAGGGGAGGCACGAGCAGTACTTC.

This clone was seen once. The chain links TRBV7-8 to TRBJ1-5; the match to TRBD1 covers 10 bases. Germline trimming cut 4 bases from V and 0 bases from J; bases unmatched to any gene: 9. The CDR3 consists of 18 residues. CDR1 is SGHVS, CDR2 FQNEAQ, per germline. The CDR3 reads CASSSRGQGPYSNQPQHF. The CDR3 DNA reads as TGTGCCAGCAGCTCTAGGGGACAGGGGCCCTATAGCAATCAGCCCCAGCATTTT.

The CDR3 DNA reads as TGTGCCTGGGCCTTCATCACGAGCAGGCTGAGTAATTCACCCCTCCACTTT. Protein: CAWAFITSRLSNSPLHF. The gene calls are TRBV30 and TRBJ1-6; D is undetermined. With 5 bases removed from V and 6 bases from J, the gap between germline ends came to 23 bases. CDR1 is GTSNPN and CDR2 is SVGIG in the germline V gene (reference sequence). The CDR3 consists of 17 residues.

The chain recombines TRBV6-4 with TRBJ1-2; D gene uncertain. The germline V gene has CDR1 MRHNA and CDR2 SNTAGT. The V gene lost 8 bases and the J gene lost 0 bases, with 19 bases spanning the gap. The CDR3 covers 16 residues. As DNA, the CDR3 is TGTGCCAGCTTTTGGTTAGGGCCCACGCCTAACTATGGCTACACCTTC. Translating gives CASFWLGPTPNYGYTF.

The chain employs TRBV11-3 and TRBJ2-3; TRBD2 matches 12 bases. With 3 bases clipped from V and 4 bases from J, the junction kept 5 bases outside the gene matches. Germline V gene lookup returns CDR1 SGHNT and CDR2 YENEEA. The CDR3 is 16 amino acids. This CDR3 reads CASSFTLAGGSDTQYF. For the CDR3, the DNA is TGTGCCAGCAGCTTCACTCTAGCGGGAGGGTCAGATACGCAGTATTTT. Together with reference TRBV11-3 and TRBJ2-3, the CDR3 gives the full variable domain: EAGVVQSPRYKIIEKKQPVAFWCNPISGHNTLYWYLQNLGQGPELLIRYENEEAVDDSQLPKDRFSAERLKGVDSTLKIQPAELGDSAVYLCASSFTLAGGSDTQYFGPGTRLTVL.

This clone showed up just once. The genes are TRBV3-1 (or the pseudogene TRBV3-2) and TRBJ1-3, with unresolved D. CDR1 LGHDT and CDR2 YNNKEL come from the germline V gene (reference sequence). The CDR3 spans 15 residues. V was clipped by 1 base and J by 0 bases, with 7 bases between them. The CDR3 DNA follows: TGTGCCAGCAGCCAAGTGCCCATCTCTGGAAACACCATATATTTT. Amino acid sequence: CASSQVPISGNTIYF.

This chain uses TRBV7-9 with TRBJ2-7; 9 bases match TRBD1. From germline, CDR1 is SEHNR and CDR2 FQNEAQ (reference sequence). The CDR3 extends over 15 amino acids. Trimming at V came to 5 bases and at J to 4 bases, leaving 9 bases not matched to a gene. CDR3 residues: CASSPTGTGQYEQYF. As DNA, the CDR3 is TGTGCCAGCAGCCCAACCGGGACAGGGCAATACGAGCAGTACTTC. The entire variable domain, with the rest obtained from reference TRBV7-9 and TRBJ2-7, is as follows: DTGVSQNPRHKITKRGQNVTFRCDPISEHNRLYWYRQTLGQGPEFLTYFQNEAQLEKSRLLSDRFSAERPKGSFSTLEIQRTEQGDSAMYLCASSPTGTGQYEQYFGPGTRLTVT.

V usage is TRBV10-3 and J usage is TRBJ1-2; no definite D call. CDR3 length equals 15 residues. V gave up 7 bases and J gave up 3 bases, with 18 bases separating them. CDR1 ENHRY and CDR2 SYGVKD come from the germline V gene. The CDR3 here is CAITKGLGGDYGYTF. The DNA for the CDR3 is TGTGCCATCACTAAGGGCCTGGGAGGAGACTATGGCTACACCTTC.

The DNA for the CDR3 is TGTGCCAGCAGCACCCAGGTTCGACTAGCGGGAGGGTCCTACGAGCAGTACTTC. Amino acids: CASSTQVRLAGGSYEQYF. This chain uses TRBV7-6 with TRBJ2-7; TRBD2 matches 14 bases. The CDR3 has 18 residues. Germline CDR1 and CDR2: SGHVS and FNYEAQ. V lost 5 bases and J lost 1; bases outside the gene matches: 10.

The V call is TRBV9, the J call TRBJ1-2; D is unclear. CDR1 SGDLS and CDR2 YYNGEE come from the germline V gene. V was clipped by 4 bases and J by 8 bases, with 12 bases between them. CDR3 size: 12 residues. In DNA form, the CDR3 reads TGTGCCAGCAGCACAAGAAGCGGGGGCTACACCTTC. It yields the protein CASSTRSGGYTF.

The chain joins TRBV10-1 to TRBJ2-7; 7 positions agree with TRBD1. The trim removed 5 bases at V and 3 bases at J, leaving 4 bases unmatched. Germline loops: CDR1 WNHNN, CDR2 SYGVQD (reference sequence). The CDR3 has 13 residues. The CDR3 protein is CASSPGTVYEQYF. The CDR3 DNA is TGCGCCAGCAGTCCCGGGACAGTCTACGAGCAGTACTTC.

The rearrangement joins TRBV7-9 to TRBJ1-1; TRBD1 agrees at 7 bases. V lost 5 bases to trimming and J lost 4 bases; unmatched junction nucleotides: 16. The CDR3 runs 17 residues. Germline V gene lookup returns CDR1 SEHNR and CDR2 FQNEAQ (reference sequence). In DNA form, the CDR3 reads TGTGCCAGCAGCCCCCTCGGGGACAGACCCAGAGGCACTGAAGCTTTCTTT. This sequence encodes CASSPLGDRPRGTEAFF.

The rearrangement joins TRBV30 to TRBJ1-4; D call uncertain. Germline CDR1 is GTSNPN and CDR2 is SVGIG (reference sequence). The CDR3 runs to 15 residues. Trimming removed 0 bases at V and 4 bases at J, with 12 bases between. CDR3 in DNA: TGTGCCTGGAGTGTAAGCCTGGCCTTTAATGAAAAACTGTTTTTT. It translates to CAWSVSLAFNEKLFF.

The chain combines TRBV29-1 with TRBJ1-1; tentative D call: TRBD1 (6 bases). Germline V CDR1 and CDR2: SQVTM, ANQGSEA. The V and J ends lost 7 bases and 6 bases respectively, with 12 bases between them. The CDR3 extends over 11 amino acids. The CDR3 loop is CSARGDAEAFF. Written as DNA, the CDR3 is TGCAGCGCGAGGGGGGACGCTGAAGCTTTCTTT.

The chain joins TRBV19 to TRBJ1-2, with TRBD1 matching 8 bases. The germline V gene has CDR1 LNHDA and CDR2 SQIVND (reference sequence). CDR3 length: 17 residues. V shed 5 bases, J shed 6 bases, and the junction held 17 bases outside the gene matches. For the CDR3, the DNA is TGTGCCAGTAGTCCCTCTTTGTCAGGGGGCGTCGTGGATGGCTACACCTTC. Translation gives CASSPSLSGGVVDGYTF.

This clone appeared a single time. This chain connects TRBV7-3 to TRBJ2-6, with 8 bases that match TRBD1. Trimming at V came to 3 bases and at J to 0 bases, leaving 7 bases not matched to a gene. The CDR3 spans 18 residues. The germline V gene has CDR1 SGHTA and CDR2 FQGTGA. Here the CDR3 reads CASSLKTGDPSGANVLTF. CDR3 coding DNA: TGTGCCAGCAGCTTGAAGACAGGGGACCCCTCTGGGGCCAACGTCCTGACTTTC.

V gene TRBV3-1 (or the pseudogene TRBV3-2) combines with J gene TRBJ2-7; 9 positions match TRBD1. CDR3 size: 14 residues. Losses at the gene ends were 3 bases for V and 6 bases for J; bases not matched to a gene: 6. CDR1 and CDR2 from the germline V gene are LGHDT and YNNKEL (reference sequence). This CDR3 is CASSHWTGESEQYF. For the CDR3, the DNA is TGTGCCAGCAGCCATTGGACAGGGGAGAGCGAGCAGTACTTC.

The chain combines TRBV27 with TRBJ2-1; 8 bases are shared with TRBD1. Germline loops: CDR1 MNHEY, CDR2 SMNVEV (reference sequence). The CDR3 spans 20 residues. Losses at the gene ends were 0 bases for V and 3 bases for J; bases not matched to a gene: 16. The CDR3 here is CASSLSARGHGVLLYNEQFF. DNA of the CDR3: TGTGCCAGCAGTTTATCGGCCAGGGGGCATGGGGTTTTGCTCTACAATGAGCAGTTCTTC.

V usage is TRBV27 and J usage is TRBJ2-7, with TRBD1 as a possible D gene (6 bases). V lost 6 bases and J lost 2, with 23 bases in between. CDR1 and CDR2 (germline): MNHEY, SMNVEV (reference sequence). This CDR3 is built from 17 residues. DNA for the CDR3: TGTGCCAGCAGCGACACGAACAGGGAATCAGGCCCCTACGAGCAGTACTTC. This sequence encodes CASSDTNRESGPYEQYF.

This clone was counted between two and nine times. The chain carries TRBV6-5 and TRBJ1-5, with 8 nucleotides matching TRBD1. CDR1 MNHEY and CDR2 SVGAGI come from the germline V gene. This CDR3 spans 14 amino acids. With 6 bases clipped from V and 2 bases from J, the junction kept 3 bases outside the gene matches. CDR3: CASRGQGGNQPQHF. For the CDR3, the DNA is TGTGCCAGCAGAGGACAGGGAGGCAATCAGCCCCAGCATTTT.

The gene calls are TRBV5-1 and TRBJ2-7; 7 bases align to TRBD1. V lost 4 bases and J lost 7; bases outside the gene matches: 8. Germline V CDR1 and CDR2: SGHRS, YFSETQ. There are 13 residues in the CDR3. The CDR3 protein is CASSPWTGGEQYF. CDR3 nucleotides: TGCGCCAGCAGCCCATGGACAGGTGGAGAGCAGTACTTC.

The chain uses TRBV10-3 and TRBJ1-1; D gene unclear. CDR3 size: 12 residues. Trimming removed 2 bases at V and 0 bases at J, with 1 base between. Germline CDR1 reads ENHRY; CDR2 reads SYGVKD. CDR3 amino acids: CAISEMNTEAFF. In DNA form, the CDR3 reads TGTGCCATCAGTGAGATGAACACTGAAGCTTTCTTT.